The sequence of this T cell receptor (beta chain) was determined in a study of blood T cell repertoires in COVID-19. On the study more broadly: Donors in the United States, Italy and Spain gave samples during acute or convalescent COVID-19. PBMCs, B-cell-depleted T cells, or T cells were the source of the cDNA or gDNA that made up the material.

Each participant's cohort was designated according to participant-reported clinical history. Sequenced by immunoSEQ multiplex PCR; TCRdb stores in-frame clones only, minus some. The repertoire holds some 300,000 clones, with approximately 90% as singletons. After removal of 5 bases from V and 5 bases from J, the junction contained 5 bases not matched to a gene. Germline loops: CDR1 SQVTM, CDR2 ANQGSEA. The CDR3 is made up of 13 amino acids. This TCR came from a woman aged 40 to 50 who had recovered from COVID-19. Sequenced material: PBMCs or T cells enriched from blood (not recorded which). The V call is TRBV29-1, the J call TRBJ1-5, with 8 bases matching TRBD1. The CDR3 here is CSVSGGEDQPQHF. The CDR3 coding sequence is TGCAGCGTTTCAGGGGGCGAAGATCAGCCCCAGCATTTT.